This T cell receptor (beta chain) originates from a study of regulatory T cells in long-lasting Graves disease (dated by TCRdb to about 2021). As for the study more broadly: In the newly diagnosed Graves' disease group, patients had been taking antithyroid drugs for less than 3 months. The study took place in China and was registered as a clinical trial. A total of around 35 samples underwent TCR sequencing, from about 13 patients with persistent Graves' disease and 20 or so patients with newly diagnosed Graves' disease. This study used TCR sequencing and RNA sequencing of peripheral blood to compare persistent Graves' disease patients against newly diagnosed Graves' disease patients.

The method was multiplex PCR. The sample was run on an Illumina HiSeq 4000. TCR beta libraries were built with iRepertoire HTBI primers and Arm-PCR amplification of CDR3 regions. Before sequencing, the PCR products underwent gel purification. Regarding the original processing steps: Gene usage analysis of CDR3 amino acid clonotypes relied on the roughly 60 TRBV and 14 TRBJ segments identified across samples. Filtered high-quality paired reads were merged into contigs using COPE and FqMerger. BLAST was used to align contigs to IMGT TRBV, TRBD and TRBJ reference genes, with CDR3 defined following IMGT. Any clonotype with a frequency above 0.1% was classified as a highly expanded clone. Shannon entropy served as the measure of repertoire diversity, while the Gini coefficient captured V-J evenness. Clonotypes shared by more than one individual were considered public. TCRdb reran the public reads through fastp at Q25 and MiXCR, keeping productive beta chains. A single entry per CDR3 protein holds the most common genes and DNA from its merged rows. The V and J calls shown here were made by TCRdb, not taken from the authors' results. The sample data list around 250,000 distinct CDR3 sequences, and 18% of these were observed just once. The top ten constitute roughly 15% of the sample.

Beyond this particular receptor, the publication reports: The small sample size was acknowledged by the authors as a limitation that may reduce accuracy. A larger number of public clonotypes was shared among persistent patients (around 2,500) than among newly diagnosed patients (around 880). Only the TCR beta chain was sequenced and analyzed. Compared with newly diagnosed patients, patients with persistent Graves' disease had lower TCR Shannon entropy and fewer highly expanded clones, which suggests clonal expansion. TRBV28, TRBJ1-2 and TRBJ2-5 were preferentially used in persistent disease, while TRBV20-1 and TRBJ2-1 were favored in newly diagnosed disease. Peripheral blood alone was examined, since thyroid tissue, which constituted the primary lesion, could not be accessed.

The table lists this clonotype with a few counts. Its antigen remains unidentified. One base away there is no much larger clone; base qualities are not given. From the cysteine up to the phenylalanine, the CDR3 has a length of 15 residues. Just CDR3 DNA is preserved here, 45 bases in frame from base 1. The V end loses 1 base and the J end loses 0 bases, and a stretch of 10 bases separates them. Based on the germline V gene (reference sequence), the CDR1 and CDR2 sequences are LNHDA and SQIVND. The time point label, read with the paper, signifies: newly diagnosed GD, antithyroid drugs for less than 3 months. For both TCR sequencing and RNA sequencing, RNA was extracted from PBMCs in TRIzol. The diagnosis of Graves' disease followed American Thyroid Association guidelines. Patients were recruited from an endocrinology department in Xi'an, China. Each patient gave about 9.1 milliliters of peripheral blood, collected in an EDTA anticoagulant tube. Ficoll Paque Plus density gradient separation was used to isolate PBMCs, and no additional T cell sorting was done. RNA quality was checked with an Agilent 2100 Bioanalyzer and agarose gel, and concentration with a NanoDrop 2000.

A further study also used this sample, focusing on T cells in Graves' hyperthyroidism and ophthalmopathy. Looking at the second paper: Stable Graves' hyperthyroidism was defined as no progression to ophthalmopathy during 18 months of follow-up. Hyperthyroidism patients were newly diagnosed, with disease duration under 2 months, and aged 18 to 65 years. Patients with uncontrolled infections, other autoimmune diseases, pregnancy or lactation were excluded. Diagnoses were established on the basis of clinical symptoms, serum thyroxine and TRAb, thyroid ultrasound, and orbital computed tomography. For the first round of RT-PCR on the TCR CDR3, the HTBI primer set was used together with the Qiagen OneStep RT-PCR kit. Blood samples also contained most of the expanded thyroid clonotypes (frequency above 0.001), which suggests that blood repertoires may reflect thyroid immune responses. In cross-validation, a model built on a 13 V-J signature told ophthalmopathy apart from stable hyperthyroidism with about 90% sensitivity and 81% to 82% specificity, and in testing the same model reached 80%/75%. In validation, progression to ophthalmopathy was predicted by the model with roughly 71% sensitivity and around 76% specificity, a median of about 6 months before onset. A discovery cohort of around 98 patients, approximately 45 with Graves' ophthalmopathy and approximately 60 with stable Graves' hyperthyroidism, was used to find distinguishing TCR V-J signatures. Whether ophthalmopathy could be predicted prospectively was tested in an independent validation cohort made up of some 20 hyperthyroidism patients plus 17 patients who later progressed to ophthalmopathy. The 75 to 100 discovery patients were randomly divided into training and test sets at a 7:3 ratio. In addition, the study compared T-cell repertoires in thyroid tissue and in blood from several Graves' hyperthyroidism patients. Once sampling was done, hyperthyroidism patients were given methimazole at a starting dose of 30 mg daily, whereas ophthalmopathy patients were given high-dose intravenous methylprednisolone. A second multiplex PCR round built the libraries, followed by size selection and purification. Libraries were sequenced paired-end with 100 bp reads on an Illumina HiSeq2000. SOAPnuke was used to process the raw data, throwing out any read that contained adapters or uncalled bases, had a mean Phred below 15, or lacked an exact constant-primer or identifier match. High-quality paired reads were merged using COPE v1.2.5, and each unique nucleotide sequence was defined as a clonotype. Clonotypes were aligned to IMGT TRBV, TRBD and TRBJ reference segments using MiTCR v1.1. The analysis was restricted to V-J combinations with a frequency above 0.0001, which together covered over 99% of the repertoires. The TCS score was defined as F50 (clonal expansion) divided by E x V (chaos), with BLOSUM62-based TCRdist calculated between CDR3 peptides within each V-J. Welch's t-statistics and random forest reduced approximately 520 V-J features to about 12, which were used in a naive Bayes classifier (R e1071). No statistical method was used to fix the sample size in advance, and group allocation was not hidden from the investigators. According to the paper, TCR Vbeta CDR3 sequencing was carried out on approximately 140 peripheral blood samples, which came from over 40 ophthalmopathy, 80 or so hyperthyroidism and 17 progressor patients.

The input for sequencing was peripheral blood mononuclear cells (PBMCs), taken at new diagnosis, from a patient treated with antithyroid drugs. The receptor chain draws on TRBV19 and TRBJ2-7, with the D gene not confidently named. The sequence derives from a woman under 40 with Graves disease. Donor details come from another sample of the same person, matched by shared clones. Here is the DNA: TGTGCCAGTAGTATAGGCGGATACCCCTCCTACGAGCAGTACTTC. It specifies CASSIGGYPSYEQYF. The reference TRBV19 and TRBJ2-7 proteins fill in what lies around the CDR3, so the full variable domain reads DGGITQSPKYLFRKEGQNVTLSCEQNLNHDAMYWYRQDPGQGLRLIYYSQIVNDFQKGDIAEGYSVSREKKESFPLTVTSAQKNPTAFYLCASSIGGYPSYEQYFGPGTRLTVT.